The present T cell receptor (beta chain) was sequenced within a study of cytotoxic CD8 clonotypes in ibrutinib-treated CLL. Study as a whole: The group held 10 to 11 relapsed/refractory and under 16 treatment-naive patients, with roughly 17 IGHV unmutated. There were, on average, approximately 260,000 productive templates and around 90,000 productive rearrangements per sample.

Measured with immunoSEQ multiplex PCR; TCRdb has only the in-frame clones, and not every one. The sample lists about 140,000 clones; around three quarters were seen once. The germline V gene encodes CDR1 SGHTA and CDR2 FQGNSA. The V and J ends lost 5 bases and 7 bases, in that order; junction bases with no gene match: 7. This CDR3 region has 14 residues. The TCR originated in a human donor with chronic lymphocytic leukemia. The rearrangement links TRBV7-2 to TRBJ1-1; 10 bases are a match to TRBD1. Specimen: PBMCs, collected after 12 months of ibrutinib treatment. CDR3 loop: CASSLDRGRVEAFF. The DNA of the CDR3 is TGTGCCAGCAGCCTAGACAGGGGGCGGGTTGAAGCTTTCTTT.